The present TCR beta chain was sequenced within a study of shared clonotypes between healthy human individuals. Profiled with immunoSEQ multiplex PCR; TCRdb holds only in-frame clones, not every one. The table shows about 2.3 million clones, with 92% occurring only once. CDR3 length: 18 amino acids. The germline V and J ends were trimmed by 2 bases and 0 bases, with 20 bases remaining between them. In germline, CDR1 is SQVTM, CDR2 ANQGSEA. All donors were healthy HIV-negative adults lacking recent acute infections or vaccinations. CD4+ cell separation produced CD45RA+ naive and CD45RA-negative memory subsets.

The V and J genes are TRBV29-1 and TRBJ1-3, with a tentative D call TRBD1 (6 bases). The receptor's source is a man aged 18 to 29 in good health. Some clones in this sample may be carry-over from other donors' samples. What was sequenced was naive CD4+ T cells from PBMCs. Noted subset: CD45RA+ positively selected. The CDR3 sequence: CSVERDLAGTYSGNTIYF. In DNA, the CDR3 is TGCAGCGTTGAAAGGGACCTCGCAGGGACATACTCTGGAAACACCATATATTTT.